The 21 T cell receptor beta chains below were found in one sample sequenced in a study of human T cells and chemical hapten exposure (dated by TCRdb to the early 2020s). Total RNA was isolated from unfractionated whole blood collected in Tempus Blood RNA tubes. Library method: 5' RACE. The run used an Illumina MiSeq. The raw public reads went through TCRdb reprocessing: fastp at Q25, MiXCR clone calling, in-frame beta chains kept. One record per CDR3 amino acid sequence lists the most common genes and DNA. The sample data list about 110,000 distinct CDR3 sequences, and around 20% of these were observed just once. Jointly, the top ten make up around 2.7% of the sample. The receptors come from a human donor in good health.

CDR3 coding DNA: TGTGCCAGCAGGAACCGGGACACAATATACAATGAGCAGTTCTTC. As protein: CASRNRDTIYNEQFF. The genes are TRBV28 and TRBJ2-1; D possibly corresponds to TRBD1 (6 bases). The CDR3 extends over 15 amino acids. Between the trimmed V and J ends, which lost 6 bases and 4 bases, there was a span of 16 bases. Germline V gene sequence: CDR1 MDHEN, CDR2 SYDVKM.

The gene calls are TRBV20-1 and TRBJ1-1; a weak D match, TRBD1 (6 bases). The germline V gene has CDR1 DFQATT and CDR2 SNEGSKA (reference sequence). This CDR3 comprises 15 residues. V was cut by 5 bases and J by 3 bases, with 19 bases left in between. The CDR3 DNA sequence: TGCAGTGCTGGATCCACCCCAGGGGAGGACACTGAAGCTTTCTTT. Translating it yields CSAGSTPGEDTEAFF.

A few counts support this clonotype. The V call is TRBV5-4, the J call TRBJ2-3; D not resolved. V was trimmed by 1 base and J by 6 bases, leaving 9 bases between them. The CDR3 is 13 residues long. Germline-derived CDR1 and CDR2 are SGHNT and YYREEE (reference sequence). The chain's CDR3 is CASSLYNTDTQYF. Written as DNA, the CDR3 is TGTGCCAGCAGCTTGTATAACACGGATACGCAGTATTTT.

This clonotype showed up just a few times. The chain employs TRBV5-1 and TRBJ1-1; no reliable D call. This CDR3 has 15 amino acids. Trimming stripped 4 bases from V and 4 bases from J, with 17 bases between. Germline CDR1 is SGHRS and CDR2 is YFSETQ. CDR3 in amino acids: CASSRVPFIRTEAFF. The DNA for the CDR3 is TGCGCCAGCAGCAGGGTCCCGTTCATTCGCACTGAAGCTTTCTTT. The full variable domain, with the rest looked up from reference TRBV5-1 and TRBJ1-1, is KAGVTQTPRYLIKTRGQQVTLSCSPISGHRSVSWYQQTPGQGLQFLFEYFSETQRNKGNFPGRFSGRQFSNSRSEMNVSTLELGDSALYLCASSRVPFIRTEAFFGQGTRLTVV.

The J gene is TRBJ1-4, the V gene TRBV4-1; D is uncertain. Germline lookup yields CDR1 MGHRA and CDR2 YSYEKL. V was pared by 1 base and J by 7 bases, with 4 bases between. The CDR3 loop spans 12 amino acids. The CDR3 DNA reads TGCGCCAGCAGCCAAGTGGCTGAAAAACTGTTTTTT. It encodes CASSQVAEKLFF.

As DNA, the CDR3 is TGTGCCAGCGGGGGGCGGACCCGAGGAGGTTACGAGCAGTACTTC. Translation gives CASGGRTRGGYEQYF. The V call is TRBV3-1, the J call TRBJ2-7; D tentatively fits TRBD1 or TRBD2 (6 bases each). CDR3 length equals 15 residues. V was shortened by 8 bases and J by 4 bases, with 21 bases between the two germline ends. CDR1 is LGHDT, CDR2 YNNKEL, per germline (reference sequence).

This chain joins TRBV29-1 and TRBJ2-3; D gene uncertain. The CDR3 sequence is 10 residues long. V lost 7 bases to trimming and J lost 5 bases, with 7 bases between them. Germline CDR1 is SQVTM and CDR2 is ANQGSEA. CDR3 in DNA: TGCAGCGCCGGAGTAGATACGCAGTATTTT. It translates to CSAGVDTQYF.

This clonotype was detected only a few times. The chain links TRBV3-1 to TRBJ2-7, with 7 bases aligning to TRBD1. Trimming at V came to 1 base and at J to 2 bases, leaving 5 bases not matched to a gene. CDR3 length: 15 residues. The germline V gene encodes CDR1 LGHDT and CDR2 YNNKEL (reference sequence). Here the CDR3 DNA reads TGTGCCAGCAGCCAAGCCTTCCAGGGGGCCTACGAGCAGTACTTC. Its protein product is CASSQAFQGAYEQYF.

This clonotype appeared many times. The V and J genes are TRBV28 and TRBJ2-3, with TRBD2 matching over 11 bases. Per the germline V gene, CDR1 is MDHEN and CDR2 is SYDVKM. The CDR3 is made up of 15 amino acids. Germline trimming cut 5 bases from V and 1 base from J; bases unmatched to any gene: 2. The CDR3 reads CASSPLAGGTDTQYF. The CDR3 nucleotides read TGTGCCAGCAGTCCACTAGCGGGGGGCACAGATACGCAGTATTTT.

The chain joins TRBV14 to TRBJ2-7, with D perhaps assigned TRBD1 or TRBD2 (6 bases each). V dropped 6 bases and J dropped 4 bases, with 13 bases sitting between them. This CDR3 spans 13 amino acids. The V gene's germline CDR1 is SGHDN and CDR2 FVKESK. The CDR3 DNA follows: TGTGCCAGCAGGGTAGGGGGGCCTTACGAGCAGTACTTC. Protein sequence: CASRVGGPYEQYF. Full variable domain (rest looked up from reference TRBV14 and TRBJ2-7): EAGVTQFPSHSVIEKGQTVTLRCDPISGHDNLYWYRRVMGKEIKFLLHFVKESKQDESGMPNNRFLAERTGGTYSTLKVQPAELEDSGVYFCASRVGGPYEQYFGPGTRLTVT.

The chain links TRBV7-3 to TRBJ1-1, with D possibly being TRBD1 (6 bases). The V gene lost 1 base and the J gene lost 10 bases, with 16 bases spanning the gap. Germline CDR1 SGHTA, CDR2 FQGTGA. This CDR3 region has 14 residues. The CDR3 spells CASSLIGGRGGAFF. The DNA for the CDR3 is TGTGCCAGCAGCTTAATCGGGGGCCGCGGTGGAGCTTTCTTT.

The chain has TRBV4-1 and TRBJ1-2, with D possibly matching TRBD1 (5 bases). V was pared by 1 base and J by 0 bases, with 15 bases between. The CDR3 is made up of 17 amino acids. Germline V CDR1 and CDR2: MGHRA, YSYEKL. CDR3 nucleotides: TGCGCCAGCAGCCAAGGGCCTAGGGGATGGGCTAACTATGGCTACACCTTC. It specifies CASSQGPRGWANYGYTF.

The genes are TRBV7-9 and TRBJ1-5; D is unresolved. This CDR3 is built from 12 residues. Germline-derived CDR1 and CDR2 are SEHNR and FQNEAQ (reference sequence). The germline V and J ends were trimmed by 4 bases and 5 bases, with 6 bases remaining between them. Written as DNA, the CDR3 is TGTGCCAGCAGCTCCCCCCATCAGCCCCAGCATTTT. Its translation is CASSSPHQPQHF.

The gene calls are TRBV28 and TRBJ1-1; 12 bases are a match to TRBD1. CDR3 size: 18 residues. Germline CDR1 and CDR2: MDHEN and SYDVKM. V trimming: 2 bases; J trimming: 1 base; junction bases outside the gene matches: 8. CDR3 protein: CASSLIPGQGAGNTEAFF. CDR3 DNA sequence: TGTGCCAGCAGTTTAATTCCGGGACAGGGGGCAGGGAACACTGAAGCTTTCTTT. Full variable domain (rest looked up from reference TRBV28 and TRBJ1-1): DVKVTQSSRYLVKRTGEKVFLECVQDMDHENMFWYRQDPGLGLRLIYFSYDVKMKEKGDIPEGYSVSREKKERFSLILESASTNQTSMYLCASSLIPGQGAGNTEAFFGQGTRLTVV.

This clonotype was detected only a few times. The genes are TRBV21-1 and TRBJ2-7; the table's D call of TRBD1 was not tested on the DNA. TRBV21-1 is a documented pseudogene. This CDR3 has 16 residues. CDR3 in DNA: TGTGCCAGCAGCTTAAATAAAGGGGTGCCCCCCCGCGGGCAGTACTTC. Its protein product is CASSLNKGVPPRGQYF.

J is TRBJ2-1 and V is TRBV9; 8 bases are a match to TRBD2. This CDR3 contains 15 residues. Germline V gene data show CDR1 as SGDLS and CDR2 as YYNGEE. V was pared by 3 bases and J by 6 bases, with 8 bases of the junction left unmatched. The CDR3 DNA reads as TGTGCCAGCAGCGGGGTCGGGAGGGCCTTCAATGAGCAGTTCTTC. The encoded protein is CASSGVGRAFNEQFF.

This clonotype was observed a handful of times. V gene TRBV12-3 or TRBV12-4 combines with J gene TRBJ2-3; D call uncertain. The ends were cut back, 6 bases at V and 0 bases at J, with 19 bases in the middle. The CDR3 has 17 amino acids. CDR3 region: CASSLEITGTSTDTQYF. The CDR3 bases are TGTGCCAGCAGCCTCGAGATCACCGGCACTAGCACAGATACGCAGTATTTT.

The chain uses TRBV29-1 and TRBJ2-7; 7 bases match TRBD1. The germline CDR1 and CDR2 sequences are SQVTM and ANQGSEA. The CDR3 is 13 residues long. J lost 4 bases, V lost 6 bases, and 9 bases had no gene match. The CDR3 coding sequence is TGCAGCGTCTCAGTGACAGGGAGTTACGAGCAGTACTTC. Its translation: CSVSVTGSYEQYF.

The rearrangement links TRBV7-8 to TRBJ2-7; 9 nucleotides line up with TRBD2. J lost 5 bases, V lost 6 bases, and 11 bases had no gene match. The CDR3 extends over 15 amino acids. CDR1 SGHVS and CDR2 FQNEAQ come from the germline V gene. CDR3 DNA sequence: TGTGCCAGCAGTCACACCCAGGGACTAGCCCACGAGCAGTACTTC. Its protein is CASSHTQGLAHEQYF.

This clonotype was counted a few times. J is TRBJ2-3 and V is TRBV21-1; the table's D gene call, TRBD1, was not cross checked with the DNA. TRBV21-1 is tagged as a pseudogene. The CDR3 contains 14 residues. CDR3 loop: CASSKGGRTDTQYF. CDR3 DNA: TGTGCCAGCAGCAAAGGGGGCCGCACAGATACGCAGTATTTT.

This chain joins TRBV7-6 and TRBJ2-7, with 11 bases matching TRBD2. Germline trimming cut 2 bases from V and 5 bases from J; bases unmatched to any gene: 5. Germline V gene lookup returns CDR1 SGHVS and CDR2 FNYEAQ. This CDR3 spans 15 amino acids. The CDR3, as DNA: TGTGCCAGCAGCTTAATAGCGGGAGGGCCCGACGAGCAGTACTTC. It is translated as CASSLIAGGPDEQYF.